This T cell receptor beta chain appears in the sequencing data of a study of OX40 agonist ivuxolimab in advanced cancers. Data came from immunoSEQ multiplex PCR; TCRdb stores just in-frame clones and leaves some out. Of some 22,000 clones listed, approximately 77% are singletons. CDR3 length: 14 residues. Germline lookup yields CDR1 SGHTA and CDR2 FQGTGA. Trimming left V 2 bases short and J 2 bases short, with 10 bases between. The origin of this receptor is an adult with an advanced solid tumor such as melanoma, head and neck, liver or kidney cancer. Specimen: CD4+ or CD8+ T cells sorted from blood, collected in a trial of the OX40 agonist ivuxolimab. The chain joins TRBV7-3 to TRBJ2-7; D is possibly TRBD1 or TRBD2 (5 bases each). The CDR3 loop reads CASSLVGGAYEQYF. The CDR3 nucleotides are TGTGCCAGCAGCTTAGTTGGGGGAGCCTACGAGCAGTACTTC.